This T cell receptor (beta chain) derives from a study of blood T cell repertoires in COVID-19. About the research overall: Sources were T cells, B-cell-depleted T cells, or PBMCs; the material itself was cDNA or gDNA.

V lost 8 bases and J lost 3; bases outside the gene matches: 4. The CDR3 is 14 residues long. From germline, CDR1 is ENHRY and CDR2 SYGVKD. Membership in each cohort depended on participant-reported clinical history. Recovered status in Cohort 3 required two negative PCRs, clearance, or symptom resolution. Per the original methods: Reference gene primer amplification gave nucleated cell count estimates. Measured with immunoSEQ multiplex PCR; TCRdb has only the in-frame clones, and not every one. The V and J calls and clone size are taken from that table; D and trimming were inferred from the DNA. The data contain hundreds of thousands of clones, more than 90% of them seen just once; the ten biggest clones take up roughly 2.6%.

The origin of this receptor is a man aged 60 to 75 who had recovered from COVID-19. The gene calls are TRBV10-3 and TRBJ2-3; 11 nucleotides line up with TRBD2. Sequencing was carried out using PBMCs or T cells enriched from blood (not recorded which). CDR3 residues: CAILAGGRTDTQYF. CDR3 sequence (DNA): TGTGCCATCCTAGCGGGGGGTCGGACAGATACGCAGTATTTT.